The subject of this entry is one TCR beta chain. This CDR3 comprises 12 residues. CDR1 and CDR2 from the germline V gene are MNHEY and SMNVEV (reference sequence). This sample is part of a study of monozygotic twins with inflammatory bowel disease. UMIs with a 6-nucleotide sample barcode were added by template switching. After re-calling the 5' RACE reads, TCRdb lists one entry per CDR3 protein, DNA absent. The sample's table shows around 450,000 distinct CDR3 sequences. The genes are TRBV27 and TRBJ2-2; TCRdb indicates TRBD1, and absent DNA this call remains unverified. The TCR sequence derives from a human donor with ulcerative colitis or Crohn's disease, or a healthy co-twin of an affected twin (not recorded which). Sequencing was done on a sample of blood. CDR3 sequence reads: CASTQGRGELFF.